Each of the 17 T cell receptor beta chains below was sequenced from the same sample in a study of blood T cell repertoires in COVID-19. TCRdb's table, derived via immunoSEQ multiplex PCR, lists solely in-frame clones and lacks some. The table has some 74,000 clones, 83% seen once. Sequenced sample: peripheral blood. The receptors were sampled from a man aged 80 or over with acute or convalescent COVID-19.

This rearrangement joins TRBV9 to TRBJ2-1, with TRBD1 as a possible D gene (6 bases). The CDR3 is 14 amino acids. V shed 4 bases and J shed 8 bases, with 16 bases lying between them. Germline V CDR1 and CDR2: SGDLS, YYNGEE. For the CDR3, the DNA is TGTGCCAGCAGCCCTGGACAGCCTCGGGATGAGCAGTTCTTC. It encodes CASSPGQPRDEQFF.

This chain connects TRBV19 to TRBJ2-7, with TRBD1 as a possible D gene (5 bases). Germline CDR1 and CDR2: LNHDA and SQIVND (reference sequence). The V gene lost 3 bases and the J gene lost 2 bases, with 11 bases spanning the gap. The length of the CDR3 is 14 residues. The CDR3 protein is CASSIARATYEQYF. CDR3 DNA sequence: TGTGCCAGTAGTATTGCCAGGGCGACCTACGAGCAGTACTTC.

The CDR3 loop reads CASNRGATGELFF. The DNA of the CDR3 is TGCGCCAGCAACAGGGGAGCGACCGGGGAGCTGTTTTTT. The chain employs TRBV5-1 and TRBJ2-2; TRBD1 aligns across 7 bases. Germline V gives CDR1 SGHRS, CDR2 YFSETQ. V shed 6 bases and J 5 bases; nucleotides not matched to a gene: 4. CDR3 size: 13 residues. The full variable domain, rest sourced from reference TRBV5-1 and TRBJ2-2, is KAGVTQTPRYLIKTRGQQVTLSCSPISGHRSVSWYQQTPGQGLQFLFEYFSETQRNKGNFPGRFSGRQFSNSRSEMNVSTLELGDSALYLCASNRGATGELFFGEGSRLTVL.

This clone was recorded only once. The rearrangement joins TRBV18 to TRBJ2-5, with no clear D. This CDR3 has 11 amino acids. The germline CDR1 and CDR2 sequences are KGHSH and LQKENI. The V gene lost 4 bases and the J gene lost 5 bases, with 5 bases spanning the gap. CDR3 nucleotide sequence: TGTGCCAGCTCACGCGGTGAGACCCAGTACTTC. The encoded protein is CASSRGETQYF.

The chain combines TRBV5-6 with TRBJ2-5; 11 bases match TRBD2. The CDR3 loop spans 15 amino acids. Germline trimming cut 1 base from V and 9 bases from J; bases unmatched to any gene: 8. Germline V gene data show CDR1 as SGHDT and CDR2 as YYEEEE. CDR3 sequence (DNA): TGTGCCAGCAGCTTGTGGCTAGCGGGGGGCGCAGCCCAGTACTTC. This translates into CASSLWLAGGAAQYF.

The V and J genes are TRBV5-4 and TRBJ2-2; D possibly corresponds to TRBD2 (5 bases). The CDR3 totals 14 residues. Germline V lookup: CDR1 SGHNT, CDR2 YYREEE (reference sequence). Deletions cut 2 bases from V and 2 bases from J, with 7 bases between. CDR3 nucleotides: TGTGCCAGCAGCTTTCCGGGAAACACCGGGGAGCTGTTTTTT. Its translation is CASSFPGNTGELFF.

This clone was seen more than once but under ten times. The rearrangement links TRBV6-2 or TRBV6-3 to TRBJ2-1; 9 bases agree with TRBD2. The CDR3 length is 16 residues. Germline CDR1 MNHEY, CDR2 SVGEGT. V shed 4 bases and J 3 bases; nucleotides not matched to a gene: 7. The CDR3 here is CASSSGEAGGYNEQFF. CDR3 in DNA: TGTGCCAGCAGTTCCGGGGAAGCGGGAGGCTACAATGAGCAGTTCTTC.

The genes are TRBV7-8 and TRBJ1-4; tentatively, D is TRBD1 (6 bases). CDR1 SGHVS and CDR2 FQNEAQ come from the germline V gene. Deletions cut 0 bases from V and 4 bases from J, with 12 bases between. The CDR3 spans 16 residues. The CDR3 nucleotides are TGTGCCAGCAGCTTAGCGGTTACCAGGGGTAATGAAAAACTGTTTTTT. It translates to CASSLAVTRGNEKLFF.

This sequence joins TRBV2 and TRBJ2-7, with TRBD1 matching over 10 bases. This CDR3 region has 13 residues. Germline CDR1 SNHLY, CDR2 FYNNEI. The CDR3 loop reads CAGRGTGVHEQYF. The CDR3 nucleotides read TGTGCTGGGAGGGGGACAGGGGTCCACGAGCAGTACTTC.

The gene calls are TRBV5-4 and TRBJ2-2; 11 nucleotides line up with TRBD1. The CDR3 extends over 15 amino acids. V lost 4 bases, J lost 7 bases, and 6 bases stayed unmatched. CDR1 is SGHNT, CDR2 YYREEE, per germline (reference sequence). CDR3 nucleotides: TGTGCCAGCAGCAGTCGGACAGGGGGCATCGGGGAGCTGTTTTTT. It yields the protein CASSSRTGGIGELFF.

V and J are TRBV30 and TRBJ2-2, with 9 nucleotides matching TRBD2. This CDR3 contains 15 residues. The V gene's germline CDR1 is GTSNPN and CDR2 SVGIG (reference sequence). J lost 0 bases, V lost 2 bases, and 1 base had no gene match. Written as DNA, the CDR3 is TGTGCCTGGAGTCGCGGGGGGGCGAACACCGGGGAGCTGTTTTTT. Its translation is CAWSRGGANTGELFF.

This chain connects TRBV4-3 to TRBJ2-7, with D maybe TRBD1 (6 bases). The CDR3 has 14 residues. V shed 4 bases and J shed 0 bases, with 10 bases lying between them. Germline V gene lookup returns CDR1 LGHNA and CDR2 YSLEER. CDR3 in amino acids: CASSRDRPSYEQYF. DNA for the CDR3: TGCGCCAGCAGCCGTGACAGGCCCTCCTACGAGCAGTACTTC.

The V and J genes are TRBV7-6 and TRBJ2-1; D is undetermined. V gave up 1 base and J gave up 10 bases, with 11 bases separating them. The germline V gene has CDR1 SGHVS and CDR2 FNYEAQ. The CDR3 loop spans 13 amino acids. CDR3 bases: TGTGCCAGCAGCTTAGAGGAACGGGTCGAGCAGTTCTTC. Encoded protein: CASSLEERVEQFF.

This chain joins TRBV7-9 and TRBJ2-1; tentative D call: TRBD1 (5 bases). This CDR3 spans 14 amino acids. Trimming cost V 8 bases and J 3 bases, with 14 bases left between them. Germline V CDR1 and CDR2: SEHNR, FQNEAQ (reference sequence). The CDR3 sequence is CASWGGRGYNEQFF. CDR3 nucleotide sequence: TGTGCCAGCTGGGGCGGAAGGGGCTACAATGAGCAGTTCTTC.

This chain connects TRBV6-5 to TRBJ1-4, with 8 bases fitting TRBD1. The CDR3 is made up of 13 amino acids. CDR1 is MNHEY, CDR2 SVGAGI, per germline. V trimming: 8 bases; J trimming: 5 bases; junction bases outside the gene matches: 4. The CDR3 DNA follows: TGTGCCAGCGGCGGGACAGGAAATGAAAAACTGTTTTTT. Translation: CASGGTGNEKLFF.

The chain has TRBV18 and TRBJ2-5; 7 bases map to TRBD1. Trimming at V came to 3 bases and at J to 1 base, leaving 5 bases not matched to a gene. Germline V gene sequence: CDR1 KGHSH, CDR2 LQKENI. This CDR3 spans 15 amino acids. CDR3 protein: CASSPRQGTQETQYF. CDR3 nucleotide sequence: TGTGCCAGCTCACCCCGACAGGGAACCCAAGAGACCCAGTACTTC.

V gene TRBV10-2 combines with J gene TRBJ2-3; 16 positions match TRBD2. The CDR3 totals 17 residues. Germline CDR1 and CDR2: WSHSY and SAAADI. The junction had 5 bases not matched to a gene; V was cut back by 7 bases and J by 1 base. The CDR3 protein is CASTGTSGRAGTDTQYF. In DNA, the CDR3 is TGCGCCAGCACTGGGACTAGCGGGAGGGCGGGCACAGATACGCAGTATTTT.